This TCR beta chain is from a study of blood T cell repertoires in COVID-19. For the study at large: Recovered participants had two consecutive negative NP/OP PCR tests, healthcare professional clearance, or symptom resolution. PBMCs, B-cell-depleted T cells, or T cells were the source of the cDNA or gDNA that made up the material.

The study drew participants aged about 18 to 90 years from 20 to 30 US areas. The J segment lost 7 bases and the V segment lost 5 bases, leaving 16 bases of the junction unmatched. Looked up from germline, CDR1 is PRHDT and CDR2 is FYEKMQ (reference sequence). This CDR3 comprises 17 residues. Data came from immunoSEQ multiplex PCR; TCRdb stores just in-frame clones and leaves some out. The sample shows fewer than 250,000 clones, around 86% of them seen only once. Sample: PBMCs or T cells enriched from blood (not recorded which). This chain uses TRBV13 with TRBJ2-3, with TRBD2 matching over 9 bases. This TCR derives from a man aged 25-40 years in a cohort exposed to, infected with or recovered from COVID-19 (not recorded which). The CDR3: CASSRGGTSLGLNTQYF. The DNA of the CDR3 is TGTGCCAGCAGCCGGGGCGGGACTAGCTTGGGCCTAAATACGCAGTATTTT.